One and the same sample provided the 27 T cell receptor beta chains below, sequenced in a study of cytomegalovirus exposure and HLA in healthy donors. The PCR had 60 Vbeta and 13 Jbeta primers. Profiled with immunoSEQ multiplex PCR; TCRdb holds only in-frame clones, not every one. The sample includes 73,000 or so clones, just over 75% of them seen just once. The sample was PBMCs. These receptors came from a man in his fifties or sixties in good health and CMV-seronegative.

DNA for the CDR3: TGCGCCAGCAGTCAAGGGGGCAACCAAGAGACCCAGTACTTC. Protein product: CASSQGGNQETQYF. This chain connects TRBV5-1 to TRBJ2-5; TRBD1 matches 7 bases. The CDR3 contains 14 residues. The J segment lost 0 bases and the V segment lost 5 bases, leaving 4 bases of the junction unmatched. Germline loops: CDR1 SGHRS, CDR2 YFSETQ. Combining the CDR3 with reference TRBV5-1 and TRBJ2-5 gives the whole variable domain KAGVTQTPRYLIKTRGQQVTLSCSPISGHRSVSWYQQTPGQGLQFLFEYFSETQRNKGNFPGRFSGRQFSNSRSEMNVSTLELGDSALYLCASSQGGNQETQYFGPGTRLLVL.

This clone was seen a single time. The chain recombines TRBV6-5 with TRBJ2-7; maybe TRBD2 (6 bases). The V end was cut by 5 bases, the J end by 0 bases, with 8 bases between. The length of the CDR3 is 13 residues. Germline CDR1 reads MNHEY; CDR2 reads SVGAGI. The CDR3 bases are TGTGCCAGCAGTCTCGGGAGCTCCTACGAGCAGTACTTC. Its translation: CASSLGSSYEQYF.

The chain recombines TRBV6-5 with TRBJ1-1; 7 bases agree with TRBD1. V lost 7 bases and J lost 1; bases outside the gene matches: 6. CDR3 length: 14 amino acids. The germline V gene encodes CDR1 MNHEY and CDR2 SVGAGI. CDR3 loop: CASNPTGKNTEAFF. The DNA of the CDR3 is TGTGCCAGCAACCCGACAGGGAAGAACACTGAAGCTTTCTTT.

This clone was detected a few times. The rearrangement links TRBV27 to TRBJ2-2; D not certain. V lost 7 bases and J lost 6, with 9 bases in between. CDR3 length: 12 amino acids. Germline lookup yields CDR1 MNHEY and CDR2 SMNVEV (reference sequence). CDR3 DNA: TGTGCCAGCAACACCGGGTCCGGGGAGCTGTTTTTT. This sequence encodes CASNTGSGELFF.

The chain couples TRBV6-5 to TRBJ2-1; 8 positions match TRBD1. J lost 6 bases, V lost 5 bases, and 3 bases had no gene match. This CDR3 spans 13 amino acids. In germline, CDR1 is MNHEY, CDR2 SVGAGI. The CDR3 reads CASSRQGSNEQFF. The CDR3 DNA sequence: TGTGCCAGCAGTCGACAGGGGTCCAATGAGCAGTTCTTC.

The CDR3 spells CASGIRGIENEQYF. The CDR3 DNA sequence: TGTGCTAGTGGTATCAGGGGGATCGAGAACGAGCAGTACTTC. V and J are TRBV12-5 and TRBJ2-7, with TRBD1 matching 7 bases. The CDR3 consists of 14 residues. J was trimmed by 5 bases and V by 5 bases; bases with no gene match: 9. Germline CDR1 and CDR2: LGHNT and FRNRAP.

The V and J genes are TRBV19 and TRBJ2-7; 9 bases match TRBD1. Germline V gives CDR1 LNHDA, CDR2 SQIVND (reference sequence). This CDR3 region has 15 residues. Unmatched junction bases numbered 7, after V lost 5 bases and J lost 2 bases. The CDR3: CASSHTGTGTYEQYF. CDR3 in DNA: TGTGCCAGTAGTCATACCGGGACAGGGACCTACGAGCAGTACTTC.

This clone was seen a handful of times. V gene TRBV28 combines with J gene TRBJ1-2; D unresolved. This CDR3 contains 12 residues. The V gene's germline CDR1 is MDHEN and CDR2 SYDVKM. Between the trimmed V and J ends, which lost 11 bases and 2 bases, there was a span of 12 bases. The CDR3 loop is CAGSGNNYGYTF. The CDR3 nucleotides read TGTGCCGGCTCTGGCAACAACTATGGCTACACCTTC.

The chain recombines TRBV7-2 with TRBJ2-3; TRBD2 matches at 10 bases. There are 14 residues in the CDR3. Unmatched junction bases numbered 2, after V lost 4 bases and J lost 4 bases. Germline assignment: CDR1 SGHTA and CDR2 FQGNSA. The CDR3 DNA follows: TGTGCCAGCAGCTCGACTAGCGGGTCAGATACGCAGTATTTT. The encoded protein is CASSSTSGSDTQYF. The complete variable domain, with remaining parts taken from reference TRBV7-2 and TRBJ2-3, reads GAGVSQSPSNKVTEKGKDVELRCDPISGHTALYWYRQSLGQGLEFLIYFQGNSAPDKSGLPSDRFSAERTGGSVSTLTIQRTQQEDSAVYLCASSSTSGSDTQYFGPGTRLTVL.

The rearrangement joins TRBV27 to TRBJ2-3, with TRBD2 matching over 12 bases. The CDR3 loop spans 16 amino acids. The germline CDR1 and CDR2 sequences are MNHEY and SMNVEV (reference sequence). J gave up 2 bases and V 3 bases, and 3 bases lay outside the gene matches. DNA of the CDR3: TGTGCCAGCAGTTTCCTAGCGGGGGGGCCCACAGATACGCAGTATTTT. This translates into CASSFLAGGPTDTQYF.

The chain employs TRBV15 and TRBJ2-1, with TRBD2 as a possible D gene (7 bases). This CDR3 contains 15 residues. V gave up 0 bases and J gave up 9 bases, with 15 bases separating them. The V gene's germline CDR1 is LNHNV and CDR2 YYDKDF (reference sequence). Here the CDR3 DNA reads TGTGCCACCAGCAGAGATCGAGGGGGGGGCGGTGAGCAGTTCTTC. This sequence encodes CATSRDRGGGGEQFF.

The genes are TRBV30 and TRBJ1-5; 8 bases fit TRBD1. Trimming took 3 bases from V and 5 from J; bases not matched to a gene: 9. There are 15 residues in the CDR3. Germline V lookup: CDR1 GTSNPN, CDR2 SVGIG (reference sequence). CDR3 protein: CAWRERTGLHQPQHF. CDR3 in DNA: TGTGCCTGGAGGGAAAGGACAGGGCTCCATCAGCCCCAGCATTTT.

The CDR3 DNA is TGTGCCACCAGCAGACCGACAGGGGCTAATGAAAAACTGTTTTTT. Its protein is CATSRPTGANEKLFF. This rearrangement joins TRBV15 to TRBJ1-4, with 8 bases identical to TRBD1. Germline CDR1 and CDR2: LNHNV and YYDKDF (reference sequence). J gave up 3 bases and V 2 bases, and 2 bases lay outside the gene matches. This CDR3 spans 15 amino acids.

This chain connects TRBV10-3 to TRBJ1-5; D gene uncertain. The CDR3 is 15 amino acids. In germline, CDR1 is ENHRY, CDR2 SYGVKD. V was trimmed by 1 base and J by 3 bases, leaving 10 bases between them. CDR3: CAISEWSNTNQPQHF. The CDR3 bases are TGTGCCATCAGTGAGTGGTCCAACACCAATCAGCCCCAGCATTTT.

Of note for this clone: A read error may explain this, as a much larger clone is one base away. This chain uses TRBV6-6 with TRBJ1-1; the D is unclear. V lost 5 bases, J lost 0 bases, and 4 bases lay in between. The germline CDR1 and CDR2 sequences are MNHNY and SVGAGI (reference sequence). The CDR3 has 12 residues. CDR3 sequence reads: CASSPLNTEAFF. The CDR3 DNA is TGTGCCAGCAGTCCCTTGAACACTGAAGCTTTCTTT.

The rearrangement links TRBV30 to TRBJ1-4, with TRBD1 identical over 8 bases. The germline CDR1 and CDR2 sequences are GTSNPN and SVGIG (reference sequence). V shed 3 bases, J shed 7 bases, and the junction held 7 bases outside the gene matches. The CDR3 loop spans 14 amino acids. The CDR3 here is CAWRQGRGREKLFF. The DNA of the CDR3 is TGTGCCTGGAGGCAGGGCAGGGGGCGTGAAAAACTGTTTTTT.

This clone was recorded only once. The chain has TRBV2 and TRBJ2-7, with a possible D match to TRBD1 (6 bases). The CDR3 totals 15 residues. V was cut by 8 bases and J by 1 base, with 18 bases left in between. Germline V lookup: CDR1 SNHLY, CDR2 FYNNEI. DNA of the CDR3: TGTGCCAGCTCATCCCCCCCCACAGGGTCCTACGAGCAGTACTTC. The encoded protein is CASSSPPTGSYEQYF. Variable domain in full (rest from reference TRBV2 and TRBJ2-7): EPEVTQTPSHQVTQMGQEVILRCVPISNHLYFYWYRQILGQKVEFLVSFYNNEISEKSEIFDDQFSVERPDGSNFTLKIRSTKLEDSAMYFCASSSPPTGSYEQYFGPGTRLTVT.

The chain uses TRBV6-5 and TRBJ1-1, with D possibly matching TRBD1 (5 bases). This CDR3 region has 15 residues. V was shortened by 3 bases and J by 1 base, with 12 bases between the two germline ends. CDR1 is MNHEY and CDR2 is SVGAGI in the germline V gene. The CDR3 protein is CASSYQGWGNTEAFF. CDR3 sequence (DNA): TGTGCCAGCAGTTATCAGGGATGGGGGAACACTGAAGCTTTCTTT.

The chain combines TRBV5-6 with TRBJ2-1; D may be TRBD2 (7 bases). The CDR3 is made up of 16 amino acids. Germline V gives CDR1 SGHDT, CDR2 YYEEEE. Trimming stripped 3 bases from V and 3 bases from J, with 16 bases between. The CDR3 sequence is CASSSGWRGLYNEQFF. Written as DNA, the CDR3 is TGTGCCAGCAGCTCCGGGTGGCGGGGGCTCTACAATGAGCAGTTCTTC.

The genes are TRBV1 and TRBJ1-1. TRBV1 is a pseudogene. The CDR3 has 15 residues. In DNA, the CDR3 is TGCACCAGCGCCACGGCAAGTATGGAGGCCACTGAAGCTTTCTTT. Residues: CTSATASMEATEAFF.

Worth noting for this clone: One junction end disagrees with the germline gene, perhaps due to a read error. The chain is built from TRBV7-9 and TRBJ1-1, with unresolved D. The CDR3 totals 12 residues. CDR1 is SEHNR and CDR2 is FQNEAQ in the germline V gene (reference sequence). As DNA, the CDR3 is TGTTCCAGCAGCTTTTACGGCACTGAAGCTTTCTTT. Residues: CSSSFYGTEAFF.

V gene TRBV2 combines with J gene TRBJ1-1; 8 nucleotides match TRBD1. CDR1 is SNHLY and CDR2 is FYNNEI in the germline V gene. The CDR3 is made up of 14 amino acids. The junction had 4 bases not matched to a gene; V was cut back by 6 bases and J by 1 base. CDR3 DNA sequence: TGTGCCAGCAGCCCGACAGGGGCGAACACTGAAGCTTTCTTT. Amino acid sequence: CASSPTGANTEAFF.

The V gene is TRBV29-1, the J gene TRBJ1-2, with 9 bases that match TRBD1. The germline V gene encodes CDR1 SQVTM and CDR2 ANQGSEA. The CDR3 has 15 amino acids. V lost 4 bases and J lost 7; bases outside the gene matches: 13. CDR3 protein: CSVAGPQGAQGGYTF. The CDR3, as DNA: TGCAGCGTTGCAGGCCCACAGGGGGCGCAAGGTGGCTACACCTTC.

CDR3 bases: TGTGCCTGGAGTTGGGGGGGTAGTGAAGCTTTCTTT. Its translation: CAWSWGGSEAFF. The chain links TRBV30 to TRBJ1-1; D possibly corresponds to TRBD1 (5 bases). Deletions cut 2 bases from V and 7 bases from J, with 11 bases between. The germline V gene has CDR1 GTSNPN and CDR2 SVGIG (reference sequence). This CDR3 contains 12 residues.

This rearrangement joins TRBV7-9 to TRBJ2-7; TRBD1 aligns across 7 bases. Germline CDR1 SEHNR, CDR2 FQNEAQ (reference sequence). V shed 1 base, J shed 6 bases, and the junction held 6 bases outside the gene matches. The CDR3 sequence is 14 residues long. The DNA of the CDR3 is TGTGCCAGCAGCTTAGGACAGGGCTGGCGCGAGCAGTACTTC. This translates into CASSLGQGWREQYF.

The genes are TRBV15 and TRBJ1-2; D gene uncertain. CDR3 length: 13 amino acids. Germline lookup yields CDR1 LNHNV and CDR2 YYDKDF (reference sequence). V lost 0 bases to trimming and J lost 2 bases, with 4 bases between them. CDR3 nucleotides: TGTGCCACCAGCAGAGAGAGAAACTATGGCTACACCTTC. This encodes CATSRERNYGYTF.

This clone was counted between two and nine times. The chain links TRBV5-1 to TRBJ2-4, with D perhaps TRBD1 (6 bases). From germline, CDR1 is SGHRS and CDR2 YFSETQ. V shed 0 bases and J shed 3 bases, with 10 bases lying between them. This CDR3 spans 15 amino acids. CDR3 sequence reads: CASSLAGDGKNIQYF. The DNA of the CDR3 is TGCGCCAGCAGCTTGGCAGGGGATGGCAAAAACATTCAGTACTTC.